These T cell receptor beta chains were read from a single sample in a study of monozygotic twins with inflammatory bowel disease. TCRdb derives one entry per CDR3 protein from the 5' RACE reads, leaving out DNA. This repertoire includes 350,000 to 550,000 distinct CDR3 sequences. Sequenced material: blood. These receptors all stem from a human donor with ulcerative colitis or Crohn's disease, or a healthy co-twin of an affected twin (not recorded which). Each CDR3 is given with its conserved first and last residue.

cdr3_aa: CASSIDVQTGLSGNTIYF
j_call: TRBJ1-3
v_call: TRBV19

cdr3_aa: CASSRTSGRQETQYF
j_call: TRBJ2-5
v_call: TRBV27

cdr3_aa: CSATLANSYEQYF
j_call: TRBJ2-7
v_call: TRBV20-1

cdr3_aa: CASSLLTTGSGEAFF
j_call: TRBJ1-1
v_call: TRBV28

cdr3_aa: CSARERGTSGWIQETQYF
j_call: TRBJ2-5
v_call: TRBV20-1

cdr3_aa: CASSYLWTGTYEQYF
j_call: TRBJ2-7
v_call: TRBV19

cdr3_aa: CASSYSLLAGKSYEQYF
j_call: TRBJ2-7
v_call: TRBV6-2/TRBV6-3

cdr3_aa: CASSMGLASYNEQFF
j_call: TRBJ2-1
v_call: TRBV5-1

cdr3_aa: CSARESGVKGWYGYTF
j_call: TRBJ1-2
v_call: TRBV20-1

cdr3_aa: CASSQKGELAGTSSYEQYF
j_call: TRBJ2-7
v_call: TRBV5-1

cdr3_aa: CSARDTGLETQYF
j_call: TRBJ2-5
v_call: TRBV20-1

cdr3_aa: CAISEPVMLLDETDTQYF
j_call: TRBJ2-3
v_call: TRBV10-3

cdr3_aa: CASTLIGGETYNEQFF
j_call: TRBJ2-1
v_call: TRBV7-6

cdr3_aa: CASLLGRGGQYF
j_call: TRBJ2-7
v_call: TRBV5-6

cdr3_aa: CSARASGGESPLHF
j_call: TRBJ1-6
v_call: TRBV20-1

cdr3_aa: CASSVGGYPHNYGYTF
j_call: TRBJ1-2
v_call: TRBV9

cdr3_aa: CASIWDRSYNEQFF
j_call: TRBJ2-1
v_call: TRBV7-2

cdr3_aa: CASRPGTASSYEQYF
j_call: TRBJ2-7
v_call: TRBV5-1

cdr3_aa: CASRTGQGDTDTQYF
j_call: TRBJ2-3
v_call: TRBV12-3/TRBV12-4

cdr3_aa: CASSRWTSGVLGEQFF
j_call: TRBJ2-1
v_call: TRBV7-9

cdr3_aa: CSASKEEPTEAFF
j_call: TRBJ1-1
v_call: TRBV20-1

cdr3_aa: CASSQRGLADQETQYF
j_call: TRBJ2-5
v_call: TRBV4-1

cdr3_aa: CASSYLTANTEAFF
j_call: TRBJ1-1
v_call: TRBV7-2

cdr3_aa: CASSLETTDTQYF
j_call: TRBJ2-3
v_call: TRBV7-2

cdr3_aa: CASSPGQVHGYTF
j_call: TRBJ1-2
v_call: TRBV18

cdr3_aa: CSVGTSGSSYNEQFF
j_call: TRBJ2-1
v_call: TRBV29-1

cdr3_aa: CASRALNTEAFF
j_call: TRBJ1-1
v_call: TRBV5-1

cdr3_aa: CASSLMGGSTDTQYF
j_call: TRBJ2-3
v_call: TRBV12-3/TRBV12-4

cdr3_aa: CASSPGGTVYEQYF
j_call: TRBJ2-7
v_call: TRBV5-1

cdr3_aa: CASSSGLGLATYNEQFF
j_call: TRBJ2-1
v_call: TRBV5-1

cdr3_aa: CASSRRGGQETQYF
j_call: TRBJ2-5
v_call: TRBV18

cdr3_aa: CASSEGTGGNQPQHF
j_call: TRBJ1-5
v_call: TRBV6-1

cdr3_aa: CASSWGHGVTEAFF
j_call: TRBJ1-1
v_call: TRBV5-5

cdr3_aa: CASSQLGQGTGELFF
j_call: TRBJ2-2
v_call: TRBV2

cdr3_aa: CASSPGQGENSPLHF
j_call: TRBJ1-6
v_call: TRBV5-1

cdr3_aa: CASSLVAGGPSEQFF
j_call: TRBJ2-1
v_call: TRBV5-1

cdr3_aa: CSARGTHSNQPQHF
j_call: TRBJ1-5
v_call: TRBV20-1

cdr3_aa: CASSQDGAGATSGNTIYF
j_call: TRBJ1-3
v_call: TRBV4-2

cdr3_aa: CASSLQGRNHEQYF
j_call: TRBJ2-7
v_call: TRBV5-4

cdr3_aa: CASSYDGTSGRKQFF
j_call: TRBJ2-1
v_call: TRBV6-5

cdr3_aa: CAMSGQGGVGEQYF
j_call: TRBJ2-7
v_call: TRBV10-3

cdr3_aa: CASSPSGSRETQYF
j_call: TRBJ2-5
v_call: TRBV4-2